Listed below are T cell receptor beta chains from one sample, sequenced in a study of T cell changes during pregnancy in multiple sclerosis. Generated by immunoSEQ multiplex PCR, the TCRdb table keeps only in-frame clones and is missing some. The repertoire holds about 34,000 clones, with around nine tenths as singletons. The sample in question was CD8+ T cells from peripheral blood mononuclear cells, obtained in the third trimester of pregnancy. The receptors were sampled from a female donor with multiple sclerosis, enrolled in a pregnancy study. CDR3s include the opening cysteine and the closing phenylalanine or tryptophan. The D gene is left open where the match is weak. Clone size is given for some rows only: seen once, a few or many times, or a class if the clone is expanded.

j_gene: TRBJ1-2
v_gene: TRBV5-8
abundance: once
d_gene: -
CDR3aa: CASLEPGGGSIDGYTF
CDR3nt: TGTGCCAGCCTCGAGCCGGGTGGCGGGTCCATTGACGGCTACACCTTC

j_gene: TRBJ2-7
v_gene: TRBV4-3
abundance: -
d_gene: -
CDR3aa: CASSQRVSYEQYF
CDR3nt: TGCGCCAGCAGCCAACGGGTCTCCTACGAGCAGTACTTC

j_gene: TRBJ1-2
v_gene: TRBV4-3
abundance: -
d_gene: -
CDR3aa: CASSPDGDLGYGYTF
CDR3nt: TGCGCCAGCAGCCCCGACGGGGACTTAGGATATGGCTACACCTTC

j_gene: TRBJ1-6
v_gene: TRBV4-1
abundance: -
d_gene: TRBD1
CDR3aa: CASSQGPGGTSPLHF
CDR3nt: TGCGCCAGCAGCCAAGGTCCAGGGGGAACCTCACCCCTCCACTTT

j_gene: TRBJ2-5
v_gene: TRBV7-2
abundance: -
d_gene: TRBD2
CDR3aa: CASSLGLAAFGTQYF
CDR3nt: TGTGCCAGCAGCTTGGGCCTAGCGGCCTTCGGGACCCAGTACTTC

j_gene: TRBJ2-1
v_gene: TRBV7-3
abundance: -
d_gene: -
CDR3aa: CASRGGNEQFF
CDR3nt: TGTGCCAGCAGGGGGGGCAATGAGCAGTTCTTC

j_gene: TRBJ2-4
v_gene: TRBV7-8
abundance: -
d_gene: -
CDR3aa: CASSFGTLVAKNIQYF
CDR3nt: TGTGCCAGCAGCTTCGGGACTCTAGTGGCCAAAAACATTCAGTACTTC

j_gene: TRBJ1-1
v_gene: TRBV7-2
abundance: -
d_gene: -
CDR3aa: CASSSLPDSTEAFF
CDR3nt: TGTGCCAGCAGCTCCCTCCCGGACTCTACTGAAGCTTTCTTT

j_gene: TRBJ1-6
v_gene: TRBV2
abundance: -
d_gene: -
CDR3aa: CASLSRDNHHF
CDR3nt: TGTGCCAGCCTTAGCCGGGACAACCACCACTTT

j_gene: TRBJ2-5
v_gene: TRBV7-2
abundance: -
d_gene: TRBD2
CDR3aa: CASSLLLSGNQETQYF
CDR3nt: TGTGCCAGCAGCTTACTTCTTAGCGGGAACCAAGAGACCCAGTACTTC

j_gene: TRBJ1-1
v_gene: TRBV7-3
abundance: -
d_gene: -
CDR3aa: CASSSGSTEAFF
CDR3nt: TGTGCCAGCAGTTCAGGGTCCACTGAAGCTTTCTTT

j_gene: TRBJ2-1
v_gene: TRBV9
abundance: -
d_gene: -
CDR3aa: CASSLGTTYNEQFF
CDR3nt: TGTGCCAGCAGCTTAGGTACAACCTACAATGAGCAGTTCTTC

j_gene: TRBJ1-1
v_gene: TRBV27
abundance: -
d_gene: -
CDR3aa: CASSWGGGKSEAFF
CDR3nt: TGTGCCAGCAGTTGGGGTGGGGGGAAGTCTGAAGCTTTCTTT

j_gene: TRBJ2-1
v_gene: TRBV27
abundance: -
d_gene: TRBD2
CDR3aa: CASSSLWRTSGGPDNEQFF
CDR3nt: TGTGCCAGCAGTTCGCTATGGCGGACTAGCGGGGGGCCCGACAATGAGCAGTTCTTC

j_gene: TRBJ1-2
v_gene: TRBV4-2
abundance: -
d_gene: -
CDR3aa: CASSQDRAGEGNGYTF
CDR3nt: TGTGCCAGCAGCCAAGACCGGGCAGGCGAGGGTAATGGCTACACCTTC

j_gene: TRBJ2-3
v_gene: TRBV25-1
abundance: -
d_gene: -
CDR3aa: CASSRSSTDTQYF
CDR3nt: TGTGCCAGCAGTCGGTCTAGCACAGATACGCAGTATTTT

j_gene: TRBJ2-5
v_gene: TRBV30
abundance: few
d_gene: -
CDR3aa: CAWSAMDMRETQYF
CDR3nt: TGTGCCTGGAGTGCAATGGACATGCGGGAGACCCAGTACTTC

j_gene: TRBJ2-7
v_gene: TRBV18
abundance: -
d_gene: TRBD1
CDR3aa: CASSMRTGPEEQYF
CDR3nt: TGTGCCAGCTCGATGAGGACAGGCCCTGAGGAGCAGTACTTC

j_gene: TRBJ2-7
v_gene: TRBV6-1
abundance: few
d_gene: -
CDR3aa: CASSEGSAYEQYF
CDR3nt: TGTGCCAGCAGTGAAGGCTCAGCCTACGAGCAGTACTTC

j_gene: TRBJ2-4
v_gene: TRBV27
abundance: -
d_gene: -
CDR3aa: CASSTQHRDIQYF
CDR3nt: TGTGCCAGCAGTACGCAACACAGAGACATTCAGTACTTC

j_gene: TRBJ2-3
v_gene: TRBV4-1
abundance: -
d_gene: TRBD2
CDR3aa: CASSQWGLGIPDTQYF
CDR3nt: TGCGCCAGCAGCCAGTGGGGACTAGGGATTCCAGATACGCAGTATTTT

j_gene: TRBJ1-3
v_gene: TRBV4-1
abundance: -
d_gene: -
CDR3aa: CASSGGVDTIYF
CDR3nt: TGCGCCAGCAGCGGAGGGGTGGACACCATATATTTT

j_gene: TRBJ2-7
v_gene: TRBV7-2
abundance: -
d_gene: -
CDR3aa: CASHPGAGEQYF
CDR3nt: TGTGCCAGCCACCCAGGGGCCGGCGAGCAGTACTTC

j_gene: TRBJ2-3
v_gene: TRBV9
abundance: -
d_gene: TRBD2
CDR3aa: CASSVERGSDTQYF
CDR3nt: TGTGCCAGCAGCGTAGAGCGGGGATCAGATACGCAGTATTTT

j_gene: TRBJ2-1
v_gene: TRBV6-5
abundance: -
d_gene: -
CDR3aa: CASSFGGYNEQFF
CDR3nt: TGTGCCAGCAGTTTCGGGGGCTACAATGAGCAGTTCTTC

j_gene: TRBJ2-3
v_gene: TRBV7-8
abundance: -
d_gene: -
CDR3aa: CASSPQGGADTQYF
CDR3nt: TGTGCCAGCAGCCCGCAGGGGGGAGCAGATACGCAGTATTTT

j_gene: TRBJ1-5
v_gene: TRBV19
abundance: -
d_gene: -
CDR3aa: CASSIDRFGKQPQHF
CDR3nt: TGTGCCAGTAGTATAGATCGATTCGGGAAACAGCCCCAGCATTTT

j_gene: TRBJ1-5
v_gene: TRBV30
abundance: few
d_gene: TRBD1
CDR3aa: CAWSPDRGPYSNQPQHF
CDR3nt: TGTGCCTGGAGTCCCGACAGGGGACCATATAGCAATCAGCCCCAGCATTTT

j_gene: TRBJ2-7
v_gene: TRBV5-4
abundance: -
d_gene: -
CDR3aa: CASSGMGDYEQYF
CDR3nt: TGTGCCAGCAGTGGCATGGGAGATTACGAGCAGTACTTC

j_gene: TRBJ2-7
v_gene: TRBV5-4
abundance: -
d_gene: TRBD1
CDR3aa: CASSSPGQGFEQYF
CDR3nt: TGTGCCAGCAGCTCCCCGGGACAGGGTTTCGAGCAGTACTTC

j_gene: TRBJ2-1
v_gene: TRBV7-3
abundance: -
d_gene: -
CDR3aa: CASSPHQGYNEQFF
CDR3nt: TGTGCCAGCAGCCCCCATCAGGGGTACAATGAGCAGTTCTTC

j_gene: TRBJ1-2
v_gene: TRBV5-8
abundance: -
d_gene: -
CDR3aa: CASLFFDSLYYGYTF
CDR3nt: TGTGCCAGCCTTTTTTTCGACAGCTTATACTATGGCTACACCTTC

j_gene: TRBJ1-2
v_gene: TRBV4-2
abundance: -
d_gene: -
CDR3aa: CASSQDRQGANYGYTF
CDR3nt: TGTGCCAGCAGCCAAGATAGGCAGGGCGCTAACTATGGCTACACCTTC

j_gene: TRBJ2-7
v_gene: TRBV7-9
abundance: -
d_gene: TRBD1
CDR3aa: CASSWDSYEQYF
CDR3nt: TGTGCCAGCAGCTGGGACAGTTACGAGCAGTACTTC

j_gene: TRBJ2-3
v_gene: TRBV4-3
abundance: few
d_gene: -
CDR3aa: CASSPSGPSGATDTQYF
CDR3nt: TGCGCCAGCAGCCCCTCCGGCCCGTCAGGGGCAACAGATACGCAGTATTTT

j_gene: TRBJ1-2
v_gene: TRBV7-9
abundance: -
d_gene: TRBD1
CDR3aa: CASSLTGDYGYTF
CDR3nt: TGTGCCAGCAGCTTGACAGGGGACTATGGCTACACCTTC

j_gene: TRBJ2-5
v_gene: TRBV9
abundance: -
d_gene: TRBD2
CDR3aa: CASSDAGTSGGTPGETQYF
CDR3nt: TGTGCCAGCAGCGATGCCGGGACTAGCGGGGGTACTCCGGGGGAGACCCAGTACTTC

j_gene: TRBJ1-2
v_gene: TRBV5-6
abundance: -
d_gene: -
CDR3aa: CASSLVAAYGYTF
CDR3nt: TGTGCCAGCAGCTTGGTGGCTGCCTATGGCTACACCTTC

j_gene: TRBJ1-2
v_gene: TRBV5-6
abundance: -
d_gene: -
CDR3aa: CASSLGQLNYGYTF
CDR3nt: TGTGCCAGCAGCTTGGGACAGCTAAACTATGGCTACACCTTC

j_gene: TRBJ1-2
v_gene: TRBV21-1
abundance: -
d_gene: -
CDR3aa: CASNKSRDRVNYGYTF
CDR3nt: TGTGCCAGCAATAAGAGTAGGGACAGGGTTAACTATGGCTACACCTTC

j_gene: TRBJ1-1
v_gene: TRBV2
abundance: -
d_gene: TRBD1
CDR3aa: CASRPGTGGTEAFF
CDR3nt: TGTGCCAGCAGACCCGGGACAGGGGGCACTGAAGCTTTCTTT

j_gene: TRBJ2-1
v_gene: TRBV6-4
abundance: once
d_gene: TRBD2
CDR3aa: CASSALPGGPYNEQFF
CDR3nt: TGTGCCAGCAGTGCCCTACCGGGGGGGCCCTACAATGAGCAGTTCTTC